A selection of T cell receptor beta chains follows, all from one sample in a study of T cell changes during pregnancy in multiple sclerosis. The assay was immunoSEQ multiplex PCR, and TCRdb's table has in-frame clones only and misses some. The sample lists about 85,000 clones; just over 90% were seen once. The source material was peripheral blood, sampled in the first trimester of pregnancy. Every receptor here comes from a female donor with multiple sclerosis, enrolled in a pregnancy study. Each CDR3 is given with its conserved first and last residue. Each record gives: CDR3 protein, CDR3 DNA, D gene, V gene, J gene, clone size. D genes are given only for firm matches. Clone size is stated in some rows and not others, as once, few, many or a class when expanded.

CASSLSHRTLNTEAFF,TGTGCCAGCAGCTTATCGCACAGGACCTTGAACACTGAAGCTTTCTTT,NA,TRBV7-3,TRBJ1-1,NA
CASSAGDRGHYGYTF,TGTGCCAGCTCCGCCGGGGACAGGGGCCACTATGGCTACACCTTC,TRBD1,TRBV27,TRBJ1-2,once
CASSIEQGGPRSEAFF,TGTGCCAGTAGTATAGAACAGGGGGGACCCCGCTCTGAAGCTTTCTTT,TRBD1,TRBV19,TRBJ1-1,few
CASSLGQGEDTQYF,TGTGCCAGCAGCTTGGGACAGGGAGAAGATACGCAGTATTTT,TRBD1,TRBV5-6,TRBJ2-3,NA
CASQQGANADTQYF,TGTGCCTCCCAACAGGGGGCGAACGCAGATACGCAGTATTTT,TRBD1,TRBV30,TRBJ2-3,NA
CASSSHGGQGNIQYF,TGTGCCAGCAGCTCCCACGGGGGGCAGGGAAACATTCAGTACTTC,NA,TRBV7-2,TRBJ2-4,NA
CASSVGTASYGYTF,TGCGCCAGCAGCGTTGGGACAGCTAGCTATGGCTACACCTTC,TRBD1,TRBV5-1,TRBJ1-2,NA
CASSVVPGNSETQYF,TGTGCCAGCAGCGTAGTTCCCGGGAATTCGGAGACCCAGTACTTC,NA,TRBV9,TRBJ2-5,NA
CASYRENNSPLHF,TGTGCCAGCTACAGGGAGAATAATTCACCCCTCCACTTT,NA,TRBV6-5,TRBJ1-6,NA
CSAATPRTQYF,TGCAGTGCTGCGACCCCTAGGACCCAGTACTTC,NA,TRBV20-1,TRBJ2-5,NA
CASSEVTGVPDEQFF,TGTGCCAGCAGTGAAGTGACAGGGGTTCCTGATGAGCAGTTCTTC,TRBD1,TRBV2,TRBJ2-1,NA
CASSFIGQPYGYTF,TGTGCCAGCAGCTTCATCGGACAGCCCTATGGCTACACCTTC,NA,TRBV11-2,TRBJ1-2,NA
CATKARPWSYEQYF,TGTGCCACCAAGGCCCGGCCGTGGAGCTACGAGCAGTACTTC,NA,TRBV6-5,TRBJ2-7,NA
CASSQDRSGDYETQYF,TGCGCCAGCAGCCAAGATCGTAGCGGGGATTATGAGACCCAGTACTTC,TRBD2,TRBV4-3,TRBJ2-5,NA
CASSLGQGAWEQYF,TGCGCCAGCAGCTTGGGACAGGGGGCATGGGAGCAGTACTTC,TRBD1,TRBV5-1,TRBJ2-7,NA
CASSPPEVGRVDTQYF,TGCGCCAGCAGCCCCCCTGAGGTAGGTCGGGTGGATACGCAGTATTTT,NA,TRBV4-1,TRBJ2-3,NA
CASSIDLRGTSNTEAFF,TGTGCCAGTAGTATAGATCTTCGCGGGACCTCTAACACTGAAGCTTTCTTT,NA,TRBV19,TRBJ1-1,NA
CASSPDYGYTF,TGTGCCAGCAGTCCTGACTATGGCTACACCTTC,NA,TRBV28,TRBJ1-2,NA
CAIKQLAGSKNIQYF,TGTGCCATCAAACAGCTAGCGGGGAGCAAAAACATTCAGTACTTC,TRBD2,TRBV10-3,TRBJ2-4,NA
CASSSSFRGDKETQYF,TGTGCCAGCAGCTCCTCTTTCCGGGGGGATAAAGAGACCCAGTACTTC,TRBD2,TRBV11-3,TRBJ2-5,NA
CASSLQGEYEQYF,TGTGCCAGCAGTTTGCAGGGGGAGTACGAGCAGTACTTC,TRBD1,TRBV27,TRBJ2-7,NA
CASSTGPTDYGYTF,TGTGCCAGCAGTACAGGACCTACTGACTATGGCTACACCTTC,NA,TRBV6-1,TRBJ1-2,NA
CASSRASEYEQYF,TGTGCCAGTAGTAGGGCTAGCGAGTACGAGCAGTACTTC,NA,TRBV19,TRBJ2-7,NA
CASSFSRVQLPGELFF,TGTGCCAGCAGTTTTTCTCGGGTTCAGCTACCCGGGGAGCTGTTTTTT,NA,TRBV6-9,TRBJ2-2,NA
CSVGRQGNTEAFF,TGCAGCGTTGGAAGACAGGGGAACACTGAAGCTTTCTTT,TRBD1,TRBV29-1,TRBJ1-1,few
CASRGDRGRETQYF,TGTGCCAGCAGGGGGGACAGGGGGAGGGAGACCCAGTACTTC,TRBD1,TRBV2,TRBJ2-5,NA
CSVGGSETQYF,TGCAGCGTTGGAGGGTCCGAGACCCAGTACTTC,NA,TRBV29-1,TRBJ2-5,NA
CASSPPVAAHTGELFF,TGTGCCAGCAGTCCCCCTGTGGCCGCCCACACCGGGGAGCTGTTTTTT,NA,TRBV7-9,TRBJ2-2,NA
CASSRLGGSTEAFF,TGTGCCAGCAGCCGCTTAGGGGGCAGCACTGAAGCTTTCTTT,TRBD1,TRBV14,TRBJ1-1,few
CASSLTGGSGNTIYF,TGTGCCAGCAGCTTAACAGGGGGCTCTGGAAACACCATATATTTT,TRBD1,TRBV7-6,TRBJ1-3,NA
CASSVDRPPYGYTF,TGTGCCAGCAGCGTAGACAGGCCTCCCTATGGCTACACCTTC,NA,TRBV9,TRBJ1-2,NA
CASSLWAGLAAEQYF,TGTGCCAGCAGTTTATGGGCGGGACTAGCCGCCGAGCAGTACTTC,TRBD2,TRBV27,TRBJ2-7,NA
CASSVPPRGGELFF,TGTGCCAGCAGCGTACCGCCGCGGGGCGGGGAGCTGTTTTTT,NA,TRBV9,TRBJ2-2,NA
CASSQDRGPGTNTEAFF,TGTGCCAGCAGTCAAGACAGGGGCCCAGGGACGAACACTGAAGCTTTCTTT,TRBD1,TRBV6-1,TRBJ1-1,NA
CASSQRGQGWGTEAFF,TGTGCCAGCAGCCAAAGGGGACAGGGTTGGGGCACTGAAGCTTTCTTT,TRBD1,TRBV7-2,TRBJ1-1,NA
CASSQGPDRGTYGYTF,TGCGCCAGCAGCCAAGGACCCGACAGGGGGACCTATGGCTACACCTTC,TRBD1,TRBV4-3,TRBJ1-2,NA
CASSQESGAGGSYEQYF,TGTGCCAGCAGCCAAGAGAGCGGGGCAGGGGGCAGCTACGAGCAGTACTTC,NA,TRBV4-2,TRBJ2-7,NA
CASSPLGPINYHNEQFF,TGCGCCAGCAGCCCACTGGGGCCGATAAACTATCACAATGAGCAGTTCTTC,NA,TRBV5-1,TRBJ2-1,NA
CAWSKPRGPSSGNTIYF,TGTGCCTGGAGTAAGCCCCGCGGGCCCAGCTCTGGAAACACCATATATTTT,NA,TRBV30,TRBJ1-3,NA
CASGIAGNTGELFF,TGTGCCAGCGGAATAGCGGGAAACACCGGGGAGCTGTTTTTT,TRBD2,TRBV25-1,TRBJ2-2,NA
CACAGFLNTEAFF,TGTGCCTGTGCAGGGTTCCTGAACACTGAAGCTTTCTTT,NA,TRBV30,TRBJ1-1,NA
CASSLAGQGIYEQYF,TGTGCCAGCAGCCTCGCGGGACAGGGGATCTACGAGCAGTACTTC,TRBD1,TRBV9,TRBJ2-7,NA
CAGRGPLNTEAFF,TGTGCCGGTCGTGGGCCTCTGAACACTGAAGCTTTCTTT,NA,TRBV11-2,TRBJ1-1,NA
CASSLEQGGYEQYF,TGTGCCAGCAGCTTAGAACAGGGCGGGTACGAGCAGTACTTC,NA,TRBV7-9,TRBJ2-7,once
CASSSRDRLDTQYF,TGCGCCAGCAGCTCTCGGGACAGATTAGATACGCAGTATTTT,TRBD1,TRBV5-1,TRBJ2-3,NA
CASSEAGQGAYEQYF,TGCGCCAGCAGTGAGGCGGGACAGGGGGCCTACGAGCAGTACTTC,TRBD1,TRBV10-1,TRBJ2-7,NA
CASSFGTARSSNQPQHF,TGTGCCAGCAGCTTCGGGACAGCACGAAGTAGCAATCAGCCCCAGCATTTT,TRBD1,TRBV7-2,TRBJ1-5,NA
CATSRDPSYEQYF,TGTGCCACCAGCAGAGATCCTTCCTACGAGCAGTACTTC,NA,TRBV15,TRBJ2-7,few
CASTPRQSGNTIYF,TGTGCCAGCACCCCGAGACAGTCAGGAAACACCATATATTTT,NA,TRBV2,TRBJ1-3,NA
CASSEIGISSYEQYF,TGTGCCAGCAGCGAGATCGGGATAAGCTCCTACGAGCAGTACTTC,NA,TRBV4-2,TRBJ2-7,NA
CSLRTGGLNTEAFF,TGCAGCTTACGGACAGGGGGCTTGAACACTGAAGCTTTCTTT,TRBD1,TRBV29-1,TRBJ1-1,NA
CASRGGSHEQYF,TGTGCCAGCAGGGGGGGGTCCCACGAGCAGTACTTC,TRBD2,TRBV2,TRBJ2-7,once